The rows below give T cell receptor beta chains drawn from one sample of a study of control samples from healthy donors and cancer patients. Using immunoSEQ multiplex PCR, the repertoire was profiled, and TCRdb retains in-frame clones only, with some absent. Seen here are about 86,000 clones, approximately 94% observed once, and the top ten hold about 5%. Sequenced: blood. Source of these receptors: a woman aged 18 to 35 in good health. CDR3s include the opening cysteine and the closing phenylalanine or tryptophan. D genes are given only for firm matches. A clone size is listed for some rows: how often the clone was seen (once, few, many), or a class if it is expanded.

TRBD1	NA	TRBV7-7	TRBJ2-5	TGTGCTAGCAGCCTATCCGGGACAGGGCTGGGTGAGACCCAGTACTTC	CASSLSGTGLGETQYF
TRBD2	NA	TRBV27	TRBJ2-1	TGTGCCAGCAGTTTTTTCAGCGGGAGGGCGGAGCAGTTCTTC	CASSFFSGRAEQFF
TRBD1	NA	TRBV2	TRBJ1-3	TGTGCCGGAGGACAGGGGAACACCATATATTTT	CAGGQGNTIYF
NA	NA	TRBV13	TRBJ1-4	TGTGCCAGCAGCTTAAACGGGTGGAATGAAAAACTGTTTTTT	CASSLNGWNEKLFF
NA	NA	TRBV7-7	TRBJ2-2	TGTGCCAGCAGCTATGAGGGACATAACACCGGGGAGCTGTTTTTT	CASSYEGHNTGELFF
NA	NA	TRBV5-1	TRBJ1-6	TGCGCCAGCAGCTTGACAATCCCCGGGACCATCAATTCACCCCTCCACTTT	CASSLTIPGTINSPLHF
NA	NA	TRBV4-1	TRBJ1-3	TGCGCCAGCAGCCAAGATCAGGGCATGGGCTCTGGAAACACCATATATTTT	CASSQDQGMGSGNTIYF
NA	NA	TRBV4-1	TRBJ1-4	TGCGCCAGCAGCCACGGCGGGGCGTCTAATGAAAAACTGTTTTTT	CASSHGGASNEKLFF
NA	NA	TRBV2	TRBJ1-1	TGTGCCAGCTCGCGCCGGGGGGGGAACACTGAAGCTTTCTTT	CASSRRGGNTEAFF
NA	NA	TRBV24-1	TRBJ1-2	TGTGCCACCAGTGATTCGATACGACAGCCTCTGGGCTACACCTTC	CATSDSIRQPLGYTF
NA	NA	TRBV30	TRBJ1-2	TGTGCCTGGGCAGGGGACGGCTACACCTTC	CAWAGDGYTF
TRBD1	NA	TRBV23-1	TRBJ2-7	TGCGCCAGCAGTCAATTCGACAGGGTCTACGAGCAGTACTTC	CASSQFDRVYEQYF
NA	NA	TRBV12-5	TRBJ1-1	TGTGCTAGTGGTTTGTGGGACACTGAAGCTTTCTTT	CASGLWDTEAFF
NA	NA	TRBV28	TRBJ2-2	TGTGCCAGCAGTTTTGATAGGGTGAACACCGGGGAGCTGTTTTTT	CASSFDRVNTGELFF
TRBD1	NA	TRBV5-4	TRBJ2-2	TGTGCCAGCAGCTTGGGGACAGGGAACACCGGGGAGCTGTTTTTT	CASSLGTGNTGELFF
TRBD2	NA	TRBV2	TRBJ2-2	TGTGCCAGCAGCGGGGGGACCAAACGAACTCAGAACACCGGGGAGCTGTTTTTT	CASSGGTKRTQNTGELFF
NA	NA	TRBV28	TRBJ1-4	TGTGCCAGCTCTGGGGGGTTAGGTGAAAAACTGTTTTTT	CASSGGLGEKLFF
TRBD1	few	TRBV5-1	TRBJ1-3	TGCGCCAGCAGCTTGGTGGGACAGGGTGCTGGAAACACCATATATTTT	CASSLVGQGAGNTIYF
TRBD1	once	TRBV25-1	TRBJ1-2	TGTGCCAGCGGCAGGGGACAGGGAGGTGGCTACACCTTC	CASGRGQGGGYTF
TRBD1	NA	TRBV6-5	TRBJ1-5	TGTGCCAGCTGGACAGGGGGCAGGAATCAGCCCCAGCATTTT	CASWTGGRNQPQHF
NA	few	TRBV4-3	TRBJ1-4	TGCGCCAGCAGCCAAGATAGGCGGAATGAAAAACTGTTTTTT	CASSQDRRNEKLFF
NA	NA	TRBV19	TRBJ1-6	TGTGCCAGTGAGGAGTACCCTAATTCACCCCTCCACTTT	CASEEYPNSPLHF
NA	NA	TRBV9	TRBJ2-3	TGTGCCAGCAGCGTAGAGTCTTTGGATACGCAGTATTTT	CASSVESLDTQYF
NA	NA	TRBV28	TRBJ2-5	TGTGCCAGCAGTTTACCAGTCGGGAACCAAGAGACCCAGTACTTC	CASSLPVGNQETQYF
NA	NA	TRBV27	TRBJ1-5	TGTGCCAGCAGTTCCAACGGGGGTCAGCCCCAGCATTTT	CASSSNGGQPQHF
NA	NA	TRBV9	TRBJ1-4	TGTGCCAGCAAGGGGTCAGGGGCTAATGAAAAACTGTTTTTT	CASKGSGANEKLFF
NA	NA	TRBV6-2/TRBV6-3	TRBJ2-2	TGTGCCAGCAGTTTGGGGACTGTGAGTACCGGGGAGCTGTTTTTT	CASSLGTVSTGELFF
NA	NA	TRBV7-8	TRBJ2-7	TGTGCCAGCAGCTTTTCGGTCAGGGCCTACGAGCAGTACTTC	CASSFSVRAYEQYF